Listed here are 23 T cell receptor beta chains from one sample, sequenced in a study of post-analysis software for immune sequencing data. Study outcomes and limitations: About five TRBV segments appeared more often in patients than in controls, and TRBV5-6, TRBV5-1 and TRBV20-1 were among these.

No antigen is known for these receptors. The TCR beta cDNA libraries carried unique molecular identifiers. TCRdb passed the PCR reads through MiXCR, listing each CDR3 protein once. Here the sample spans around 710,000 distinct CDR3 sequences, 46% being singletons. What was sequenced was blood. These TCRs come from a girl aged 5-17 years with multiple sclerosis.

This CDR3 reads CASGLDRASGTPETQYF. CDR3 coding DNA: TGTGCTAGTGGTTTGGACAGGGCCTCCGGGACTCCCGAGACCCAGTACTTC. V and J are TRBV12-5 and TRBJ2-7; D is perhaps TRBD1 or TRBD2 (6 bases each). Gene TRBJ2-5 matches the end of the DNA better, so the J call may be wrong. This CDR3 contains 17 residues. From germline, CDR1 is LGHNT and CDR2 FRNRAP.

CDR3 sequence reads: CASSLSRPDRNYGYTF. The DNA of the CDR3 is TGTGCCAGCAGTTTATCACGCCCCGACAGAAACTATGGCTACACCTTC. This chain joins TRBV27 and TRBJ1-2; D perhaps matches TRBD1 (5 bases). From germline, CDR1 is MNHEY and CDR2 SMNVEV (reference sequence). V was pared by 0 bases and J by 2 bases, with 13 bases between. The length of the CDR3 is 16 residues.

The chain joins TRBV4-1 to TRBJ1-6; D not certain. V was trimmed by 5 bases and J by 6 bases, leaving 5 bases between them. Looked up from germline, CDR1 is MGHRA and CDR2 is YSYEKL. This CDR3 is built from 12 residues. The chain's CDR3 is CASSGGNSPLHF. Here the CDR3 DNA reads TGCGCCAGCAGCGGTGGTAATTCACCCCTCCACTTT.

Remarks on this clonotype: Compared with germline, one end of the junction differs, possibly owing to a read error. The chain employs TRBV27 and TRBJ1-2, with a possible D match to TRBD1 (6 bases). Germline V gives CDR1 MNHEY, CDR2 SMNVEV (reference sequence). The CDR3 is made up of 12 amino acids. This CDR3 reads CANSFRGSGYTF. The CDR3 bases are TGTGCCAACAGTTTCAGGGGATCCGGCTACACCTTC.

V is TRBV18 and J is TRBJ2-2, with D maybe TRBD1 (6 bases). V was clipped by 2 bases and J by 0 bases, with 22 bases between them. The CDR3 spans 20 residues. Germline CDR1 and CDR2: KGHSH and LQKENI. As DNA, the CDR3 is TGTGCCAGCTCACCAACGCCCTCAGGGGAACTTTTGGCGAACACCGGGGAGCTGTTTTTT. This sequence encodes CASSPTPSGELLANTGELFF.

The chain links TRBV5-1 to TRBJ1-2; the match to TRBD1 covers 7 bases. Trimming at V came to 4 bases and at J to 12 bases, leaving 18 bases not matched to a gene. Per germline, CDR1 SGHRS and CDR2 YFSETQ. This CDR3 contains 15 residues. The CDR3, as DNA: TGCGCCAGCAGCCCTCAGGGACAGAGATTCTATGAGAACACCTTC. Protein sequence: CASSPQGQRFYENTF.

A few counts support this clonotype. V is TRBV6-5 and J is TRBJ2-5; 9 bases are a match to TRBD1. CDR3 length: 14 residues. Germline V lookup: CDR1 MNHEY, CDR2 SVGAGI. V was clipped by 0 bases and J by 4 bases; unmatched bases: 0. The CDR3 spells CASSYSTGGETQYF. The CDR3 DNA follows: TGTGCCAGCAGTTACTCGACAGGGGGAGAGACCCAGTACTTC.

The rearrangement links TRBV3-1 to TRBJ1-2; tentative D call: TRBD1 (6 bases). Germline loops: CDR1 LGHDT, CDR2 YNNKEL (reference sequence). CDR3 length: 13 amino acids. V was pared by 4 bases and J by 4 bases, with 10 bases between. CDR3 sequence reads: CASSLQGPYGYTF. The CDR3 nucleotides are TGTGCCAGCAGCCTACAGGGCCCCTATGGCTACACCTTC.

The chain combines TRBV7-2 with TRBJ2-5, with TRBD2 identical over 13 bases. The CDR3 spans 17 residues. CDR1 and CDR2 from the germline V gene are SGHTA and FQGNSA. Germline trimming cut 4 bases from V and 10 bases from J; bases unmatched to any gene: 15. CDR3 nucleotides: TGTGCCAGCAGCTCCCTGACTAGCGGGAGGACCCCAGTGGACCAGTACTTC. It codes for CASSSLTSGRTPVDQYF.

This clonotype showed up just a few times. The rearrangement joins TRBV6-6 to TRBJ2-1; D ambiguous. The V and J ends lost 7 bases and 0 bases respectively, with 7 bases between them. Germline CDR1 reads MNHNY; CDR2 reads SVGAGI (reference sequence). The CDR3 has 13 amino acids. CDR3 DNA: TGTGCCAGCAAGGGTAGCTCCTACAATGAGCAGTTCTTC. Protein sequence: CASKGSSYNEQFF.

The chain is built from TRBV28 and TRBJ2-7; tentatively, D is TRBD2 (5 bases). The germline V and J ends were trimmed by 4 bases and 4 bases, with 20 bases remaining between them. Per germline, CDR1 MDHEN and CDR2 SYDVKM. The CDR3 covers 16 residues. CDR3 nucleotide sequence: TGTGCCAGCAGTTACGCGATCGGTCGGGATGTTTACGAGCAGTACTTC. Its translation: CASSYAIGRDVYEQYF.

V is TRBV10-3 and J is TRBJ2-5; TRBD1 matches at 9 bases. CDR3 length: 12 residues. The germline CDR1 and CDR2 sequences are ENHRY and SYGVKD. The trim removed 8 bases at V and 11 bases at J, leaving 9 bases unmatched. CDR3 in DNA: TGTGCCATCGGGGACAGGGAGGGCGTGCAGTACTTC. Translation: CAIGDREGVQYF.

This clonotype occurred a few times. The chain couples TRBV7-9 to TRBJ2-6, with a tentative D call TRBD1 (7 bases). From germline, CDR1 is SEHNR and CDR2 FQNEAQ (reference sequence). V was clipped by 2 bases and J by 2 bases, with 16 bases between them. CDR3 length: 18 residues. CDR3 sequence reads: CASSLRSGGPPGANVLTF. The DNA for the CDR3 is TGTGCCAGCAGCTTAAGGTCAGGGGGGCCCCCTGGGGCCAACGTCCTGACTTTC.

This clonotype appeared a few times. The chain employs TRBV2 and TRBJ2-1; the match to TRBD2 covers 7 bases. The CDR3 consists of 15 residues. J was trimmed by 0 bases and V by 10 bases; bases with no gene match: 9. Germline V gene sequence: CDR1 SNHLY, CDR2 FYNNEI. In DNA, the CDR3 is TGTGCCAACTATCCTAGCGGCAACTCCTACAATGAGCAGTTCTTC. This gives the protein CANYPSGNSYNEQFF.

This clonotype was found a few times. The chain is built from TRBV20-1 and TRBJ2-3, with D tentatively TRBD2 (6 bases). Germline V CDR1 and CDR2: DFQATT, SNEGSKA (reference sequence). The CDR3 consists of 15 residues. Trimming took 6 bases from V and 4 from J, leaving 20 bases between them. For the CDR3, the DNA is TGCAGTGCAACTTCGGGGGTTTCGCCAGCAGATACGCAGTATTTT. Amino acid sequence: CSATSGVSPADTQYF.

This clonotype was seen only once. The V gene is TRBV3-1, the J gene TRBJ2-1; TRBD2 aligns across 7 bases. Trimming took 4 bases from V and 7 from J; bases not matched to a gene: 4. The germline V gene encodes CDR1 LGHDT and CDR2 YNNKEL (reference sequence). The CDR3 length is 13 residues. CDR3 sequence: CASSPTSRNEQFF. The DNA of the CDR3 is TGTGCCAGCAGCCCGACTAGCAGAAATGAGCAGTTCTTC.

This clonotype was observed a few times. V gene TRBV20-1 combines with J gene TRBJ2-7, with D perhaps matching TRBD2 (5 bases). The CDR3 runs 14 residues. Deletions cut 2 bases from V and 2 bases from J, with 13 bases between. From germline, CDR1 is DFQATT and CDR2 SNEGSKA (reference sequence). The CDR3 DNA follows: TGCAGTGCTAGACCCCTTAGCGTGACCTACGAGCAGTACTTC. Protein product: CSARPLSVTYEQYF.

This clonotype appeared a few times. V gene TRBV29-1 combines with J gene TRBJ2-1; 8 nucleotides match TRBD2. This CDR3 is built from 14 residues. Germline values: CDR1 SQVTM, CDR2 ANQGSEA. J was trimmed by 4 bases and V by 4 bases; bases with no gene match: 6. The CDR3, as DNA: TGCAGCGTTGTTGAGCGGGAGAAATACAATGAGCAGTTCTTC. Its protein is CSVVEREKYNEQFF.

The genes are TRBV20-1 and TRBJ1-5, with unresolved D. The CDR3 totals 13 residues. Between the trimmed V and J ends, which lost 5 bases and 0 bases, there was a span of 8 bases. Germline V CDR1 and CDR2: DFQATT, SNEGSKA (reference sequence). Written as DNA, the CDR3 is TGCAGTGCTGCGATAAATAGCAATCAGCCCCAGCATTTT. As protein: CSAAINSNQPQHF.

The rearrangement joins TRBV27 to TRBJ2-5; D assignment may be TRBD1 or TRBD2 (5 bases each). This CDR3 is 15 amino acids long. V was cut by 5 bases and J by 4 bases, with 17 bases left in between. CDR1 MNHEY and CDR2 SMNVEV come from the germline V gene (reference sequence). CDR3 loop: CASSTTSGRLETQYF. In nucleotides, the CDR3 is TGTGCCAGCAGTACCACTTCGGGACGTCTAGAGACCCAGTACTTC.

V gene TRBV7-2 combines with J gene TRBJ2-3, with a weak D call TRBD1 (6 bases). V was clipped by 4 bases and J by 6 bases, with 14 bases between them. Germline V gene data show CDR1 as SGHTA and CDR2 as FQGNSA. The CDR3 consists of 14 residues. The CDR3 coding sequence is TGTGCCAGCAGCTATGACAGGACATTTGATACGCAGTATTTT. Its protein is CASSYDRTFDTQYF.

The rearrangement uses TRBV5-5 and TRBJ2-4; 9 positions match TRBD1. Germline V gene sequence: CDR1 SGHKS, CDR2 YYEKEE (reference sequence). The CDR3 extends over 16 amino acids. V was clipped by 3 bases and J by 7 bases; unmatched bases: 11. This CDR3 reads CASSSGGQGRGNIQYF. The CDR3 nucleotides are TGTGCCAGCAGCTCGGGGGGACAGGGCCGGGGGAACATTCAGTACTTC.

This rearrangement joins TRBV20-1 to TRBJ2-7; TRBD2 agrees at 15 bases. Germline loops: CDR1 DFQATT, CDR2 SNEGSKA (reference sequence). Germline trimming cut 4 bases from V and 5 bases from J; bases unmatched to any gene: 12. This CDR3 is 17 amino acids long. For the CDR3, the DNA is TGCAGTGCTATAAGGACTAGCGGGAGGGCCACTGGGGACGAGCAGTACTTC. It specifies CSAIRTSGRATGDEQYF.